This passage covers 32 T cell receptor beta chains from one sample sequenced in a study of blood T cells in healthy people across ages. Next came a second PCR, run for about 6 to 12 cycles, which used a sample-barcoded 5' primer along with a J-beta primer mix. From the 5' RACE reads, TCRdb called clonotypes with MiXCR, one entry per CDR3 protein. The sample gives over 1.5 million distinct CDR3 sequences, less than 50% of which show up once; over 2% is in the top ten. The sample taken for sequencing was blood. All receptors derive from a woman between 35 and 50 years old in good health.

The chain employs TRBV28 and TRBJ2-7, with TRBD1 matching over 8 bases. Germline V gene sequence: CDR1 MDHEN, CDR2 SYDVKM. J gave up 0 bases and V 4 bases, and 5 bases lay outside the gene matches. This CDR3 contains 15 residues. CDR3 sequence (DNA): TGTGCCAGCAGTTCCGTTGGACAGGGCTCCTACGAGCAGTACTTC. Protein sequence: CASSSVGQGSYEQYF.

The gene calls are TRBV12-3 or TRBV12-4 and TRBJ1-5; no clear D gene. CDR3 size: 13 residues. V was clipped by 2 bases and J by 5 bases, with 7 bases between them. The CDR3 bases are TGTGCCAGCAGTTTAACCTACTATCAGCCCCAGCATTTT. This translates into CASSLTYYQPQHF.

Of note for this clonotype: One end of the junction fails to match germline, which may point to a read error. The chain carries TRBV11-2 and TRBJ2-5; D is perhaps TRBD2 (5 bases). The CDR3 length is 15 residues. The germline CDR1 and CDR2 sequences are SGHAT and FQNNGV. CDR3 loop: CASSFYGEYQETQYF. The CDR3 bases are TGTGCAAGCAGCTTCTACGGGGAGTACCAAGAGACCCAGTACTTC.

The chain combines TRBV7-9 with TRBJ2-5, with TRBD1 matching over 9 bases. Germline lookup yields CDR1 SEHNR and CDR2 FQNEAQ (reference sequence). With 3 bases clipped from V and 3 bases from J, the junction kept 5 bases outside the gene matches. The CDR3 is made up of 15 amino acids. CDR3 in amino acids: CASSFIQGAEETQYF. CDR3 DNA sequence: TGTGCCAGCAGCTTTATACAGGGGGCGGAAGAGACCCAGTACTTC.

The CDR3 sequence is CASTARTGSVYGYTF. The CDR3, as DNA: TGTGCCAGCACCGCCCGGACAGGATCCGTCTATGGCTACACCTTC. The V and J genes are TRBV27 and TRBJ1-2, with 7 bases that match TRBD1. Germline V gives CDR1 MNHEY, CDR2 SMNVEV (reference sequence). The CDR3 has 15 amino acids. The V segment lost 7 bases and the J segment 4 bases; nucleotides outside the gene matches: 12.

The gene calls are TRBV12-3 or TRBV12-4 and TRBJ1-2; tentative D call: TRBD1 (5 bases). This CDR3 contains 14 residues. With 5 bases removed from V and 4 bases from J, the gap between germline ends came to 14 bases. CDR3 sequence: CASSAFGGGYGYTF. The CDR3 DNA reads as TGTGCCAGCAGTGCCTTTGGGGGGGGCTATGGCTACACCTTC.

V is TRBV9 and J is TRBJ2-3; 7 positions agree with TRBD1. CDR1 and CDR2 (germline): SGDLS, YYNGEE. V shed 5 bases and J 6 bases; nucleotides not matched to a gene: 12. This CDR3 is built from 15 residues. In nucleotides, the CDR3 is TGTGCCAGCAGGAGACAGGGCCAAGTTCACGATACGCAGTATTTT. Residues: CASRRQGQVHDTQYF. Full variable domain (rest looked up from reference TRBV9 and TRBJ2-3): DSGVTQTPKHLITATGQRVTLRCSPRSGDLSVYWYQQSLDQGLQFLIQYYNGEERAKGNILERFSAQQFPDLHSELNLSSLELGDSALYFCASRRQGQVHDTQYFGPGTRLTVL.

The V call is TRBV7-2, the J call TRBJ2-7; a weak D match, TRBD1 (6 bases). V was trimmed by 1 base and J by 7 bases, leaving 11 bases between them. The CDR3 is made up of 13 amino acids. Germline CDR1 and CDR2: SGHTA and FQGNSA. The chain's CDR3 is CASSLVQGREQYF. The DNA of the CDR3 is TGTGCCAGCAGCTTAGTTCAGGGGCGAGAGCAGTACTTC.

The V call is TRBV20-1, the J call TRBJ2-3; 14 bases are shared with TRBD2. The CDR3 has 16 residues. The V and J ends lost 0 bases and 2 bases, in that order; junction bases with no gene match: 1. Germline CDR1 reads DFQATT; CDR2 reads SNEGSKA (reference sequence). The CDR3: CSAREGLAGVTDTQYF. Here the CDR3 DNA reads TGCAGTGCTAGAGAGGGACTAGCGGGGGTCACAGATACGCAGTATTTT.

This clonotype was counted a few times. The chain recombines TRBV20-1 with TRBJ2-1, with TRBD1 matching 10 bases. The CDR3 covers 15 residues. V was pared by 5 bases and J by 6 bases, with 10 bases of the junction left unmatched. Germline CDR1 DFQATT, CDR2 SNEGSKA (reference sequence). CDR3 nucleotide sequence: TGCAGTGCTGTGATGGTCCGGACAGGGGGCAATGAGCAGTTCTTC. This translates into CSAVMVRTGGNEQFF.

V is TRBV30 and J is TRBJ2-1; no definite D call. The CDR3 consists of 14 residues. Germline CDR1 is GTSNPN and CDR2 is SVGIG (reference sequence). The V and J ends lost 0 bases and 2 bases respectively, with 8 bases between them. The CDR3 nucleotides are TGTGCCTGGAGTGTAAGGGATACCTACAATGAGCAGTTCTTC. Residues: CAWSVRDTYNEQFF. The complete variable domain, with remaining parts taken from reference TRBV30 and TRBJ2-1, reads SQTIHQWPATLVQPVGSPLSLECTVEGTSNPNLYWYRQAAGRGLQLLFYSVGIGQISSEVPQNLSASRPQDRQFILSSKKLLLSDSGFYLCAWSVRDTYNEQFFGPGTRLTVL.

V usage is TRBV20-1 and J usage is TRBJ1-1; perhaps TRBD1 as D (6 bases). This CDR3 has 13 amino acids. The germline V and J ends were trimmed by 6 bases and 0 bases, with 11 bases remaining between them. Germline-derived CDR1 and CDR2 are DFQATT and SNEGSKA (reference sequence). The CDR3 DNA sequence: TGCAGTGCCCCTGACAGGTTGAACACTGAAGCTTTCTTT. It is translated as CSAPDRLNTEAFF.

The chain links TRBV7-8 to TRBJ2-3, with 9 bases aligning to TRBD2. V shed 5 bases, J shed 6 bases, and the junction held 12 bases outside the gene matches. CDR1 and CDR2 from the germline V gene are SGHVS and FQNEAQ. CDR3 length equals 16 residues. CDR3 protein: CASSLRGGVVMDTQYF. The CDR3 DNA reads TGTGCCAGCAGCCTGCGGGGGGGCGTGGTAATGGATACGCAGTATTTT.

This clonotype was counted between two and nine times. The J gene is TRBJ2-7, the V gene TRBV11-3; no clear D. CDR3 size: 16 residues. CDR1 SGHNT and CDR2 YENEEA come from the germline V gene. Trimming cost V 1 base and J 5 bases, with 18 bases left between them. CDR3 nucleotides: TGTGCCAGCAGCTTAGGGGCTGGCGCCAGCACAGACGAGCAGTACTTC. This sequence encodes CASSLGAGASTDEQYF.

In its sample, this clonotype was seen a few times. The genes are TRBV6-1 and TRBJ2-6; 9 nucleotides match TRBD1. The V gene's germline CDR1 is MNHNS and CDR2 SASEGT. This CDR3 comprises 18 residues. With V trimmed by 6 bases and J by 0 bases, 9 bases remained unmatched. The CDR3 is CASSGGTGLCSGANVLTF. CDR3 nucleotide sequence: TGTGCCAGCAGCGGCGGGACAGGGCTTTGCTCTGGGGCCAACGTCCTGACTTTC.

As DNA, the CDR3 is TGCGCCAGCAGAGGCCGGGAGCTCACAGATACGCAGTATTTT. Translating it yields CASRGRELTDTQYF. The chain combines TRBV10-2 with TRBJ2-3; D may be TRBD2 (6 bases). CDR1 is WSHSY, CDR2 SAAADI, per germline. This CDR3 has 14 residues. Between the trimmed V and J ends, which lost 6 bases and 2 bases, there was a span of 12 bases.

The chain couples TRBV4-1 to TRBJ2-1; D gene ambiguous. CDR1 is MGHRA and CDR2 is YSYEKL in the germline V gene. This CDR3 is built from 14 residues. V was shortened by 3 bases and J by 2 bases, with 8 bases between the two germline ends. CDR3 in DNA: TGCGCCAGCAGCCAGGGGAACACCTACAATGAGCAGTTCTTC. Translating it yields CASSQGNTYNEQFF.

The chain recombines TRBV28 with TRBJ2-4; a weak D match, TRBD1 (7 bases). The germline V and J ends were trimmed by 5 bases and 0 bases, with 17 bases remaining between them. Germline V gene sequence: CDR1 MDHEN, CDR2 SYDVKM. The CDR3 sequence is 17 residues long. The CDR3 bases are TGTGCCAGCAGTGCGGGACAGCGAACTCTAGCCAAAAACATTCAGTACTTC. Translated, it gives CASSAGQRTLAKNIQYF.

The chain carries TRBV27 and TRBJ2-1; 7 positions match TRBD1. V shed 6 bases, J shed 6 bases, and the junction held 11 bases outside the gene matches. The CDR3 covers 15 residues. CDR1 and CDR2 from the germline V gene are MNHEY and SMNVEV (reference sequence). For the CDR3, the DNA is TGTGCCAGCAGCTACTCGAGGGGGCGCATCAATGAGCAGTTCTTC. It yields the protein CASSYSRGRINEQFF.

Here the CDR3 DNA reads TGTGCCAGCAGTTGGGATCCCGAGACCCAGTACTTC. Its translation is CASSWDPETQYF. This chain connects TRBV6-2 or TRBV6-3 to TRBJ2-5; D remains unclear. V was clipped by 4 bases and J by 5 bases, with 8 bases between them. Germline V lookup: CDR1 MNHEY, CDR2 SVGEGT. The CDR3 is 12 residues long.

The sample holds a few counts of this clonotype. The chain is built from TRBV6-5 and TRBJ2-6; D is ambiguous. The V end was cut by 6 bases, the J end by 3 bases, with 12 bases between. CDR3 length: 15 residues. The germline V gene has CDR1 MNHEY and CDR2 SVGAGI. As DNA, the CDR3 is TGTGCCAGCAGCACTTGGCTCGTTGGGGCCAACGTCCTGACTTTC. Protein: CASSTWLVGANVLTF.

The table lists this clonotype with a few counts. This chain links TRBV29-1 with TRBJ2-5; no firm D call. The CDR3 is made up of 12 amino acids. The germline V and J ends were trimmed by 4 bases and 1 base, with 7 bases remaining between them. Looked up from germline, CDR1 is SQVTM and CDR2 is ANQGSEA. Here the CDR3 DNA reads TGCAGCGTTGGGCTCTCCCAAGAGACCCAGTACTTC. Translated: CSVGLSQETQYF.

V usage is TRBV3-1 and J usage is TRBJ1-2; D is ambiguous. The V gene's germline CDR1 is LGHDT and CDR2 YNNKEL (reference sequence). The ends were cut back, 0 bases at V and 1 base at J, with 21 bases in the middle. The CDR3 loop spans 19 amino acids. Here the CDR3 DNA reads TGTGCCAGCAGCCAAGATGATTGGGTCTACAGCCACATTAACTATGGCTACACCTTC. Translating it yields CASSQDDWVYSHINYGYTF.

The genes are TRBV20-1 and TRBJ2-1; 9 bases line up with TRBD1. The V gene's germline CDR1 is DFQATT and CDR2 SNEGSKA (reference sequence). The CDR3 spans 13 residues. Trimming at V came to 5 bases and at J to 7 bases, leaving 6 bases not matched to a gene. CDR3 nucleotides: TGCAGTGCTCCCGGGACAGGGAAAAATGAGCAGTTCTTC. This sequence encodes CSAPGTGKNEQFF.

V and J are TRBV14 and TRBJ2-3; the D gene is possibly TRBD2 (5 bases). The CDR3 consists of 13 residues. Looked up from germline, CDR1 is SGHDN and CDR2 is FVKESK. The V and J ends lost 8 bases and 8 bases respectively, with 17 bases between them. The CDR3 loop is CASGRELSSTQYF. The CDR3 DNA sequence: TGTGCCAGCGGAAGGGAGCTCTCGAGTACGCAGTATTTT.

The chain has TRBV4-1 and TRBJ1-5, with D tentatively TRBD1 (6 bases). Germline lookup yields CDR1 MGHRA and CDR2 YSYEKL. This CDR3 region has 18 residues. Trimming cost V 8 bases and J 0 bases, with 23 bases left between them. The CDR3 DNA follows: TGCGCCAGCTACCACAGGGCCCGCCCGTTATATAGCAATCAGCCCCAGCATTTT. It codes for CASYHRARPLYSNQPQHF.

The chain carries TRBV10-3 and TRBJ1-2, with TRBD1 as a possible D gene (6 bases). The ends were cut back, 11 bases at V and 8 bases at J, with 24 bases in the middle. The CDR3 has 14 amino acids. The V gene's germline CDR1 is ENHRY and CDR2 SYGVKD. The CDR3 region is CAPGQGVFFIGYTF. The CDR3 region has the DNA TGTGCCCCGGGACAAGGGGTGTTTTTTATAGGCTACACCTTC.

V is TRBV28 and J is TRBJ2-7, with D tentatively TRBD1 or TRBD2 (5 bases each). Germline assignment: CDR1 MDHEN and CDR2 SYDVKM. Trimming cost V 3 bases and J 10 bases, with 19 bases left between them. This CDR3 spans 14 amino acids. The CDR3: CASSFQGTLGGQYF. The CDR3 nucleotides read TGTGCCAGCAGTTTCCAGGGAACTCTAGGAGGCCAGTACTTC.

The genes are TRBV7-8 and TRBJ2-5, with TRBD2 matching 8 bases. The junction had 9 bases not matched to a gene; V was cut back by 2 bases and J by 4 bases. Germline CDR1 is SGHVS and CDR2 is FQNEAQ. This CDR3 is 16 amino acids long. In DNA, the CDR3 is TGTGCCAGCAGCTTAAATGGCGGGGGGTTGGTAGAGACCCAGTACTTC. Translation gives CASSLNGGGLVETQYF.

The genes are TRBV15 and TRBJ2-3; D is undetermined. The V gene lost 2 bases and the J gene lost 2 bases, with 8 bases spanning the gap. The CDR3 is 14 residues long. In germline, CDR1 is LNHNV, CDR2 YYDKDF (reference sequence). The CDR3 DNA sequence: TGTGCCACCAGCAGAACCTTTGACACAGATACGCAGTATTTT. The encoded protein is CATSRTFDTDTQYF.

This clonotype was seen only a few times. CDR3 in DNA: TGCGCCAGCAGCCAAGTCTTACTAGCGGGGACTGCCTACAATGAGCAGTTCTTC. Translating it yields CASSQVLLAGTAYNEQFF. The rearrangement links TRBV4-1 to TRBJ2-1; 10 bases are a match to TRBD2. From germline, CDR1 is MGHRA and CDR2 YSYEKL. Trimming cost V 1 base and J 2 bases; bases outside gene matches: 8. The CDR3 sequence is 18 residues long.

V is TRBV7-2 and J is TRBJ2-4; D unclear. This CDR3 has 17 amino acids. Trimming took off 1 base at V and 0 bases at J, with 13 bases between the two ends. Germline CDR1 is SGHTA and CDR2 is FQGNSA. The CDR3 loop is CASSLDWAGLAKNIQYF. CDR3 in DNA: TGTGCCAGCAGCTTAGATTGGGCAGGTCTAGCCAAAAACATTCAGTACTTC.